The source of this T cell receptor beta chain is a study of blood T cells in healthy people across ages. A second PCR, run for roughly 7 to 11 cycles, used a sample-barcoded 5' primer plus a J-beta primer mix. TCRdb itself ran the 5' RACE reads through MiXCR, one entry per CDR3 protein. Of some 1,500,000 distinct CDR3 sequences listed, under 55% are singletons. This clonotype occurred a few times. CDR3 length: 13 amino acids. Germline V CDR1 and CDR2: DFQATT, SNEGSKA (reference sequence). Trimming took 5 bases from V and 0 from J, leaving 10 bases between them. This sequence originates from a woman between 18 and 29 years old in good health. The sample taken for sequencing was blood. The chain has TRBV20-1 and TRBJ2-5; D gene unclear. CDR3 protein: CSASDPNQETQYF. CDR3 nucleotides: TGCAGTGCTTCGGATCCAAACCAAGAGACCCAGTACTTC.